Below are 10 T cell receptor beta chains sequenced from a single sample in a study of blood T cell repertoires in COVID-19. Assay: immunoSEQ multiplex PCR; the TCRdb copy retains only in-frame clones and omits some. The sample shows some 250,000 clones, approximately 87% of them seen only once. Sequencing was performed on peripheral blood. These receptors came from a woman in her twenties or thirties with COVID-19, enrolled during active disease.

The rearrangement joins TRBV2 to TRBJ1-3; no clear D gene. Germline V gives CDR1 SNHLY, CDR2 FYNNEI. V dropped 7 bases and J dropped 0 bases, with 10 bases sitting between them. The CDR3 loop spans 14 amino acids. The chain's CDR3 is CASKAESSGNTIYF. The CDR3 bases are TGTGCCAGCAAAGCGGAGAGCTCTGGAAACACCATATATTTT.

The chain is built from TRBV5-1 and TRBJ2-2; 11 bases are shared with TRBD1. CDR1 is SGHRS, CDR2 YFSETQ, per germline. With V trimmed by 3 bases and J by 5 bases, 3 bases remained unmatched. This CDR3 contains 15 residues. CDR3 amino acids: CASSYGQGATGELFF. In DNA, the CDR3 is TGCGCCAGCAGCTATGGACAGGGGGCAACCGGGGAGCTGTTTTTT.

This chain uses TRBV7-2 with TRBJ1-3, with D hard to call. CDR1 and CDR2 (germline): SGHTA, FQGNSA. This CDR3 is 12 amino acids long. The V gene lost 0 bases and the J gene lost 8 bases, with 5 bases spanning the gap. The CDR3 here is CASSLAADTIYF. The CDR3 nucleotides read TGTGCCAGCAGCTTAGCGGCGGACACCATATATTTT.

This clone was found once. This chain links TRBV28 with TRBJ1-2; D remains ambiguous. The CDR3 has 13 amino acids. Looked up from germline, CDR1 is MDHEN and CDR2 is SYDVKM. V shed 7 bases and J shed 5 bases, with 14 bases lying between them. The CDR3 reads CASNLSPGYGYTF. CDR3 sequence (DNA): TGTGCCAGCAACCTTTCCCCGGGTTATGGCTACACCTTC.

This rearrangement joins TRBV5-1 to TRBJ1-3, with D maybe TRBD1 (6 bases). CDR3 length equals 19 residues. The V end was cut by 4 bases, the J end by 1 base, with 24 bases between. Germline V lookup: CDR1 SGHRS, CDR2 YFSETQ. CDR3 in DNA: TGCGCCAGCAGCGAAACCGGGACACCTTTTCGCCCATCTGGAAACACCATATATTTT. This translates into CASSETGTPFRPSGNTIYF. Supplemented by reference TRBV5-1 and TRBJ1-3, the full variable domain reads KAGVTQTPRYLIKTRGQQVTLSCSPISGHRSVSWYQQTPGQGLQFLFEYFSETQRNKGNFPGRFSGRQFSNSRSEMNVSTLELGDSALYLCASSETGTPFRPSGNTIYFGEGSWLTVV.

The gene calls are TRBV10-2 and TRBJ2-7; 7 nucleotides line up with TRBD1. V was clipped by 6 bases and J by 4 bases; unmatched bases: 9. This CDR3 has 14 amino acids. Looked up from germline, CDR1 is WSHSY and CDR2 is SAAADI. Here the CDR3 reads CASRPTGFGYEQYF. The DNA for the CDR3 is TGCGCCAGCAGACCGACAGGGTTTGGGTACGAGCAGTACTTC.

The V and J genes are TRBV19 and TRBJ2-7; 8 bases are shared with TRBD1. CDR1 LNHDA and CDR2 SQIVND come from the germline V gene (reference sequence). The CDR3 is made up of 13 amino acids. V dropped 5 bases and J dropped 4; count of bases not matched to a gene: 4. Written as DNA, the CDR3 is TGTGCCAGTAGTGCAGGGGGCTTGTACGAGCAGTACTTC. As protein: CASSAGGLYEQYF.

The rearrangement uses TRBV11-2 and TRBJ2-7; D is unresolved. V was clipped by 0 bases and J by 0 bases, with 9 bases between them. CDR3 length: 15 residues. Germline V lookup: CDR1 SGHAT, CDR2 FQNNGV. The DNA of the CDR3 is TGTGCCAGCAGCTTAGATCAGCGACTCTCCTACGAGCAGTACTTC. Residues: CASSLDQRLSYEQYF.

The chain combines TRBV7-9 with TRBJ2-5; D ambiguous. Deletions cut 3 bases from V and 3 bases from J, with 5 bases between. Germline V CDR1 and CDR2: SEHNR, FQNEAQ (reference sequence). The CDR3 runs to 12 residues. Written as DNA, the CDR3 is TGTGCCAGCAGCTTGAGAAAAGAGACCCAGTACTTC. Translation gives CASSLRKETQYF.

The rearrangement links TRBV10-3 to TRBJ2-5; possible D gene TRBD1, 5 bases. CDR3 length: 13 amino acids. CDR1 ENHRY and CDR2 SYGVKD come from the germline V gene. The V end was cut by 3 bases, the J end by 3 bases, with 8 bases between. The CDR3 loop is CAISEAREETQYF. CDR3 nucleotide sequence: TGTGCCATCAGTGAAGCCAGGGAAGAGACCCAGTACTTC.